The 12 T cell receptor beta chains reported below all come from one sample, sequenced in a study of blood T cell repertoires in COVID-19. TCRdb keeps only in-frame clones here, not all; method: immunoSEQ multiplex PCR. The sample lists over 200,000 clones; over 80% were seen once. The sample comprised PBMCs or T cells enriched from blood (not recorded which). Receptor source: a young man who had recovered from COVID-19.

V and J are TRBV7-9 and TRBJ1-5, with unresolved D. The CDR3 is 16 amino acids. With 1 base removed from V and 0 bases from J, the gap between germline ends came to 10 bases. The V gene's germline CDR1 is SEHNR and CDR2 FQNEAQ (reference sequence). CDR3 protein: CASSLGGTNSNQPQHF. CDR3 coding DNA: TGTGCCAGCAGCTTAGGTGGCACCAATAGCAATCAGCCCCAGCATTTT.

This rearrangement joins TRBV2 to TRBJ2-7; TRBD2 aligns across 8 bases. With 3 bases clipped from V and 1 base from J, the junction kept 2 bases outside the gene matches. The CDR3 loop spans 14 amino acids. Germline V gene sequence: CDR1 SNHLY, CDR2 FYNNEI. DNA for the CDR3: TGTGCCAGCAGTGAGGGGACTAGTTCCTACGAGCAGTACTTC. Protein: CASSEGTSSYEQYF.

This clone appeared once. This chain joins TRBV7-9 and TRBJ1-4; tentatively, D is TRBD1 (5 bases). Per germline, CDR1 SEHNR and CDR2 FQNEAQ (reference sequence). V was clipped by 5 bases and J by 8 bases, with 24 bases between them. The CDR3 covers 17 residues. The DNA of the CDR3 is TGTGCCAGCAGCCCCCTGCTGTCGGCTCCCGGGGGAGAAAAACTGTTTTTT. Protein: CASSPLLSAPGGEKLFF.

J is TRBJ1-1 and V is TRBV3-1 (or the pseudogene TRBV3-2), with D possibly TRBD1 on 5 matching bases. There are 13 residues in the CDR3. Germline lookup yields CDR1 LGHDT and CDR2 YNNKEL (reference sequence). Deletions cut 1 base from V and 4 bases from J, with 7 bases between. CDR3 nucleotides: TGTGCCAGCAGCCAAGGGGGGGGCACTGAAGCTTTCTTT. It encodes CASSQGGGTEAFF.

The chain recombines TRBV10-3 with TRBJ1-1; 7 nucleotides match TRBD1. The CDR3 is made up of 13 amino acids. J gave up 5 bases and V 11 bases, and 11 bases lay outside the gene matches. Looked up from germline, CDR1 is ENHRY and CDR2 is SYGVKD. CDR3 loop: CAASGTERTEAFF. In DNA form, the CDR3 reads TGTGCCGCCTCCGGGACAGAGCGTACTGAAGCTTTCTTT.

The V gene is TRBV19, the J gene TRBJ1-4; possible D gene TRBD1, 5 bases. The CDR3 spans 13 residues. Germline assignment: CDR1 LNHDA and CDR2 SQIVND (reference sequence). The V end was cut by 8 bases, the J end by 5 bases, with 12 bases between. The CDR3 reads CASLDRPNEKLFF. The CDR3 DNA reads TGTGCCAGTCTAGACAGACCCAATGAAAAACTGTTTTTT.

The rearrangement joins TRBV5-5 to TRBJ2-3, with 8 positions matching TRBD1. The CDR3 runs 15 residues. J lost 5 bases, V lost 0 bases, and 5 bases had no gene match. The germline CDR1 and CDR2 sequences are SGHKS and YYEKEE (reference sequence). In nucleotides, the CDR3 is TGTGCCAGCAGCTTGGAGACAGGGGACCGAGATACGCAGTATTTT. This gives the protein CASSLETGDRDTQYF.

This chain links TRBV30 with TRBJ2-3; TRBD1 is a possible D gene (6 bases). The CDR3 extends over 13 amino acids. Germline CDR1 reads GTSNPN; CDR2 reads SVGIG (reference sequence). V lost 1 base, J lost 3 bases, and 8 bases lay in between. The CDR3 is CAWSEGGTDTQYF. The CDR3, as DNA: TGTGCCTGGAGTGAAGGGGGTACAGATACGCAGTATTTT.

This chain joins TRBV11-2 and TRBJ1-6, with TRBD1 matching 7 bases. Losses at the gene ends were 5 bases for V and 8 bases for J; bases not matched to a gene: 6. CDR1 SGHAT and CDR2 FQNNGV come from the germline V gene. CDR3 length: 14 amino acids. CDR3 protein: CASSPTGVDSPLHF. In DNA form, the CDR3 reads TGTGCCAGCAGCCCAACAGGGGTTGATTCACCCCTCCACTTT. Variable domain in full (rest from reference TRBV11-2 and TRBJ1-6): EAGVAQSPRYKIIEKRQSVAFWCNPISGHATLYWYQQILGQGPKLLIQFQNNGVVDDSQLPKDRFSAERLKGVDSTLKIQPAKLEDSAVYLCASSPTGVDSPLHFGNGTRLTVT.

V usage is TRBV28 and J usage is TRBJ1-1; no definite D call. Germline CDR1 reads MDHEN; CDR2 reads SYDVKM. CDR3 length: 11 residues. V was trimmed by 8 bases and J by 10 bases, leaving 14 bases between them. The CDR3 nucleotides are TGTGCCAGCTCGCCGGCGGGAACAGCTTTCTTT. This translates into CASSPAGTAFF.

The chain is built from TRBV2 and TRBJ2-2; D is undetermined. V dropped 5 bases and J dropped 1 base, with 17 bases sitting between them. Germline lookup yields CDR1 SNHLY and CDR2 FYNNEI. The CDR3 extends over 17 amino acids. The DNA of the CDR3 is TGTGCCAGCAGTTTCCCGAACCCCACCGGGAACACCGGGGAGCTGTTTTTT. It specifies CASSFPNPTGNTGELFF.

The genes are TRBV11-3 and TRBJ1-1; 7 bases map to TRBD1. This CDR3 has 15 amino acids. Germline V CDR1 and CDR2: SGHNT, YENEEA. The V and J ends lost 1 base and 1 base, in that order; junction bases with no gene match: 3. The CDR3, as DNA: TGTGCCAGCAGCTTAGGGGGACAGACGAACACTGAAGCTTTCTTT. Protein: CASSLGGQTNTEAFF.